This record covers a single T cell receptor (beta chain). This entry comes from a study of control samples from healthy donors and cancer patients. This CDR3 is 16 amino acids long. Trimming removed 2 bases from V and 2 bases from J; junction bases left unmatched: 9. Germline V gene lookup returns CDR1 SQVTM and CDR2 ANQGSEA. The method was immunoSEQ multiplex PCR; TCRdb's version includes in-frame clones alone and lacks a portion of them. Of tens of thousands of clones detected, approximately 91% appear once; the ten largest clones hold roughly 3.8%. The V call is TRBV29-1, the J call TRBJ2-5; 9 positions match TRBD1. This clonotype originated in a man in his forties or fifties in good health. Sequenced sample: blood. In DNA, the CDR3 is TGCAGCGTTGAACTCGTGCGGGACAGGGTACAAGAGACCCAGTACTTC. Its protein is CSVELVRDRVQETQYF.